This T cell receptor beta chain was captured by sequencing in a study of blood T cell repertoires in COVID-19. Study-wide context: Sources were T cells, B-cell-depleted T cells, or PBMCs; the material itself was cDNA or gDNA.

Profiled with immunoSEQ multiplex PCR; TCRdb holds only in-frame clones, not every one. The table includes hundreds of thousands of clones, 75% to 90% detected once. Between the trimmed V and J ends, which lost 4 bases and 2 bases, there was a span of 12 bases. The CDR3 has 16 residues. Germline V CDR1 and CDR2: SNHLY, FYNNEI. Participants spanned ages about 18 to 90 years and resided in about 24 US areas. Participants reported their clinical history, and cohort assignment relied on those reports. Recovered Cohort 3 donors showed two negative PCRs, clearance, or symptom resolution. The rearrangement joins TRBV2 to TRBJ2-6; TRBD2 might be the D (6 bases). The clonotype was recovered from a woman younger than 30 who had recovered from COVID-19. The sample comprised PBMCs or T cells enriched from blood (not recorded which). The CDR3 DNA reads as TGTGCCAGCAGTGGGGTTACGGGGGCTGGGGCCAACGTCCTGACTTTC. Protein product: CASSGVTGAGANVLTF.